The 29 T cell receptor beta chains reported below all come from one sample, sequenced in a study of T cells in Graves' hyperthyroidism and ophthalmopathy (dated by TCRdb to the late 2010s). Receptor libraries were prepared by multiplex PCR. For sequencing, an Illumina HiSeq 2000 was employed. Amplification of TCR beta CDR3 regions was carried out from RNA transcripts. The first round of RT-PCR for the TCR CDR3 was performed with the HTBI primer set and the Qiagen OneStep RT-PCR kit. The public reads were quality trimmed at Q25 with fastp and then assembled into clones with MiXCR by TCRdb, keeping productive beta chains. Identical CDR3 proteins give one entry, which carries the most common genes and DNA. The sample table holds roughly 710,000 distinct CDR3 sequences, of which 35% were seen once. The leading ten clones occupy roughly 30% of the sample. Sequencing input: blood. The receptors were gathered from a woman aged 40 to 49 with Graves' hyperthyroidism.

This clonotype was seen ten or more times. This chain joins TRBV10-3 and TRBJ1-5; maybe TRBD1 (6 bases). The CDR3 extends over 14 amino acids. Germline lookup yields CDR1 ENHRY and CDR2 SYGVKD. The germline V and J ends were trimmed by 3 bases and 5 bases, with 11 bases remaining between them. CDR3 sequence reads: CAISERQADQPQHF. CDR3 nucleotide sequence: TGTGCCATCAGTGAACGACAGGCAGATCAGCCCCAGCATTTT.

As regards this clonotype: At one of its ends the junction is not consistent with the germline gene, which may arise from a read error. The rearrangement links TRBV7-2 to TRBJ1-2, with D maybe TRBD1 (5 bases). The germline gives CDR1 SGHTA, CDR2 FQGNSA. The CDR3 has 15 amino acids. CDR3 protein: CASSQDRDPVLGYTF. The CDR3 region has the DNA TGCGCCAGCAGCCAAGACCGGGACCCTGTCCTTGGCTACACCTTC.

This clonotype has only a few counts. The junction shows a germline mismatch at one end, possibly a read error. The chain combines TRBV6-6 with TRBJ1-5, with TRBD1 matching over 7 bases. Germline V gives CDR1 MNHNY, CDR2 SVGAGI (reference sequence). This CDR3 spans 14 amino acids. This chain's CDR3 is CTSSSTGGNQPQHF. The DNA for the CDR3 is TGTACCAGCAGCTCAACAGGGGGCAATCAGCCCCAGCATTTT.

In regard to this clonotype: A read error may explain this, as a much larger clone is one base away. The chain joins TRBV20-1 to TRBJ2-7, with a weak D call TRBD1 (6 bases). Trimming took 4 bases from V and 9 from J, leaving 16 bases between them. The V gene's germline CDR1 is DFQATT and CDR2 SNEGSKA (reference sequence). This CDR3 region has 12 residues. CDR3 nucleotide sequence: TGCAGTGCTACACAGGGTAACCACGGGCAGTACTTC. Translating gives CSATQGNHGQYF.

This clonotype was found many times. CDR3 in amino acids: CASSHGPATNEKLFF. In nucleotides, the CDR3 is TGTGCCAGCAGCCACGGACCTGCAACTAATGAAAAACTGTTTTTT. J is TRBJ1-4 and V is TRBV13; D remains ambiguous. The CDR3 is 15 residues long. Per the germline V gene, CDR1 is PRHDT and CDR2 is FYEKMQ (reference sequence). Trimming took off 5 bases at V and 0 bases at J, with 10 bases between the two ends.

This clonotype was detected ten times or more. V and J are TRBV6-2 or TRBV6-3 and TRBJ2-5, with D possibly being TRBD1 (6 bases). This CDR3 is 15 amino acids long. Trimming took 5 bases from V and 5 from J, leaving 18 bases between them. Germline CDR1 is MNHEY and CDR2 is SVGEGT. CDR3 nucleotide sequence: TGTGCCAGCAGTCTCCAGGGGCATTGGGGGGAGACCCAGTACTTC. Translation: CASSLQGHWGETQYF.

This clonotype appeared a few times. This chain uses TRBV28 with TRBJ1-1, with no clear D. The V and J ends lost 7 bases and 8 bases respectively, with 20 bases between them. The CDR3 spans 14 residues. CDR1 and CDR2 from the germline V gene are MDHEN and SYDVKM. CDR3 DNA: TGTGCCAGCATTAAGGGTTGGGGTATTGGGGAAGCTTTCTTT. Translated, it gives CASIKGWGIGEAFF.

The genes are TRBV6-5 and TRBJ1-5; TRBD1 aligns across 7 bases. The CDR3 is 14 amino acids. V lost 2 bases, J lost 5 bases, and 3 bases stayed unmatched. Germline CDR1 is MNHEY and CDR2 is SVGAGI. Written as DNA, the CDR3 is TGTGCCAGCAGTTACGCAGGGGGACATCAGCCCCAGCATTTT. Translating gives CASSYAGGHQPQHF.

At least ten counts were recorded for this clonotype. The V gene is TRBV6-5, the J gene TRBJ1-2; D unclear. The CDR3 loop spans 15 amino acids. Germline-derived CDR1 and CDR2 are MNHEY and SVGAGI. Trimming took 0 bases from V and 2 from J, leaving 10 bases between them. The CDR3 bases are TGTGCCAGCAGTTACTCCATTAACGGAAACTATGGCTACACCTTC. Encoded protein: CASSYSINGNYGYTF.

This clonotype was counted many times. The rearrangement joins TRBV5-8 to TRBJ1-6, with D uncertain. The germline V and J ends were trimmed by 0 bases and 10 bases, with 11 bases remaining between them. The CDR3 spans 14 residues. CDR1 is SGHTS and CDR2 is YDEGEE in the germline V gene. The CDR3 DNA reads as TGTGCCAGCAGCTTGGCCGCAGTTTCCTCACCCCTCCACTTT. Protein sequence: CASSLAAVSSPLHF.

This clonotype occurred a few times. V and J are TRBV5-1 and TRBJ2-2, with TRBD1 matching 7 bases. In germline, CDR1 is SGHRS, CDR2 YFSETQ. J gave up 4 bases and V 1 base, and 4 bases lay outside the gene matches. The CDR3 runs to 15 residues. The CDR3 here is CASSLTGAGTGELFF. CDR3 DNA sequence: TGCGCCAGCAGCTTGACAGGGGCCGGCACCGGGGAGCTGTTTTTT.

In its sample, this clonotype was seen many times. The rearrangement joins TRBV6-5 to TRBJ2-7; no clear D. Germline CDR1 is MNHEY and CDR2 is SVGAGI. The ends were cut back, 2 bases at V and 2 bases at J, with 7 bases in the middle. The CDR3 covers 13 residues. The CDR3 DNA is TGTGCCAGCAGTTACGGTGGACCCTACGAGCAGTACTTC. It translates to CASSYGGPYEQYF.

This clonotype has only a few counts. The chain's CDR3 is CASSPSGKNTEAFF. CDR3 nucleotides: TGTGCCAGTAGTCCCTCGGGGAAGAACACTGAAGCTTTCTTT. The J gene is TRBJ1-1, the V gene TRBV19, with D uncertain. The CDR3 spans 14 residues. Trimming stripped 5 bases from V and 1 base from J, with 11 bases between. Germline values: CDR1 LNHDA, CDR2 SQIVND (reference sequence).

In this sample, this clonotype turned up many times. The J gene is TRBJ1-1, the V gene TRBV9, with D perhaps TRBD1 (5 bases). Trimming cost V 3 bases and J 5 bases, with 20 bases left between them. Germline-derived CDR1 and CDR2 are SGDLS and YYNGEE. The CDR3 has 16 amino acids. The CDR3 DNA is TGTGCCAGCAGCGCAGTTACTACCGGGACTAAGACTGAAGCTTTCTTT. Its protein product is CASSAVTTGTKTEAFF.

The chain joins TRBV5-5 to TRBJ1-2; the D gene is possibly TRBD1 (5 bases). Germline V gene data show CDR1 as SGHKS and CDR2 as YYEKEE (reference sequence). Trimming removed 2 bases from V and 4 bases from J, with 15 bases in between. The CDR3 is made up of 15 amino acids. The DNA of the CDR3 is TGTGCCAGCAGCTTCCGGGGCCAGGGCGCCTATGGCTACACCTTC. This encodes CASSFRGQGAYGYTF.

Notes on this clonotype: Germline is not matched at one junction end, which may reflect a read error. This chain joins TRBV4-3 and TRBJ1-2, with TRBD1 matching 12 bases. This CDR3 has 15 residues. Germline CDR1 LGHNA, CDR2 YSLEER. Here the CDR3 reads CASSQGTGGYYGHTF. CDR3 DNA: TGCGCCAGCAGCCAGGGGACAGGGGGCTACTATGGCCACACCTTC.

The chain couples TRBV7-9 to TRBJ2-5, with TRBD1 matching 10 bases. Germline V CDR1 and CDR2: SEHNR, FQNEAQ (reference sequence). CDR3 length: 14 amino acids. The V and J ends lost 4 bases and 5 bases, in that order; junction bases with no gene match: 4. The CDR3 sequence: CASSWDRGVETQYF. The CDR3 DNA follows: TGTGCCAGCAGCTGGGACAGGGGTGTCGAGACCCAGTACTTC.

The V call is TRBV6-5, the J call TRBJ1-6; maybe TRBD1 (5 bases). V dropped 2 bases and J dropped 7 bases, with 9 bases sitting between them. The V gene's germline CDR1 is MNHEY and CDR2 SVGAGI. The CDR3 is made up of 14 amino acids. The CDR3 region is CASSYRGLNSPLHF. In nucleotides, the CDR3 is TGTGCCAGCAGTTACAGGGGATTGAATTCACCCCTCCACTTT.

V gene TRBV12-3 or TRBV12-4 combines with J gene TRBJ2-7; TRBD2 matches at 7 bases. Trimming cost V 8 bases and J 4 bases; bases outside gene matches: 14. The CDR3 runs 15 residues. The CDR3 bases are TGTGCCAGCGGGGAACAAAGACTAGCCAAATACGAGCAGTACTTC. This encodes CASGEQRLAKYEQYF.

V and J are TRBV20-1 and TRBJ1-6; weak D call: TRBD1 (5 bases). This CDR3 region has 15 residues. Germline values: CDR1 DFQATT, CDR2 SNEGSKA (reference sequence). With 4 bases removed from V and 5 bases from J, the gap between germline ends came to 15 bases. The CDR3 reads CSAMGLAGNNSPLHF. The CDR3 bases are TGCAGTGCTATGGGGCTAGCGGGGAATAATTCACCCCTCCACTTT.

This chain joins TRBV7-2 and TRBJ2-4, with a weak D call TRBD1 (5 bases). CDR1 is SGHTA, CDR2 FQGNSA, per germline. Trimming removed 3 bases from V and 1 base from J, with 7 bases in between. CDR3 length: 14 residues. CDR3 loop: CASSLKGAKNIQYF. The DNA of the CDR3 is TGTGCCAGCAGCTTGAAGGGGGCCAAAAACATTCAGTACTTC.

Only a few counts were recorded for this clonotype. The chain carries TRBV11-3 and TRBJ1-3, with D maybe TRBD1 (5 bases). There are 16 residues in the CDR3. Trimming stripped 5 bases from V and 2 bases from J, with 16 bases between. Germline loops: CDR1 SGHNT, CDR2 YENEEA. The CDR3 bases are TGTGCCAGCAGCAAACCAGGGAGAGAGGCTGGAAACACCATATATTTT. This sequence encodes CASSKPGREAGNTIYF.

J is TRBJ2-7 and V is TRBV10-3; TRBD1 might be the D (6 bases). Trimming shortened V by 5 bases and J by 6 bases, and 11 bases separated the two germline ends. Germline loops: CDR1 ENHRY, CDR2 SYGVKD. This CDR3 region has 12 residues. CDR3 region: CAISFRGGEQYF. The CDR3 DNA reads as TGTGCCATCAGTTTCAGGGGTGGCGAGCAGTACTTC.

This clonotype has just one count. The chain recombines TRBV10-3 with TRBJ2-7; 8 bases are shared with TRBD1. The germline V gene encodes CDR1 ENHRY and CDR2 SYGVKD. J was trimmed by 2 bases and V by 4 bases; bases with no gene match: 7. CDR3 length: 15 residues. This chain's CDR3 is CAISVQGTGPYEQYF. CDR3 nucleotide sequence: TGTGCCATCAGTGTTCAAGGGACAGGTCCCTACGAGCAGTACTTC.

This clonotype was detected a few times. This rearrangement joins TRBV19 to TRBJ1-3, with D possibly being TRBD1 (6 bases). Germline V CDR1 and CDR2: LNHDA, SQIVND (reference sequence). Deletions cut 4 bases from V and 0 bases from J, with 10 bases between. This CDR3 spans 15 amino acids. The CDR3, as DNA: TGTGCCAGTAGTAACAGGGATTTCTCTGGAAACACCATATATTTT. Amino acid sequence: CASSNRDFSGNTIYF. Full variable domain (rest looked up from reference TRBV19 and TRBJ1-3): DGGITQSPKYLFRKEGQNVTLSCEQNLNHDAMYWYRQDPGQGLRLIYYSQIVNDFQKGDIAEGYSVSREKKESFPLTVTSAQKNPTAFYLCASSNRDFSGNTIYFGEGSWLTVV.

This chain uses TRBV19 with TRBJ2-2, with TRBD2 identical over 10 bases. Unmatched junction bases numbered 6, after V lost 4 bases and J lost 4 bases. The CDR3 is 16 residues long. CDR1 and CDR2 (germline): LNHDA, SQIVND (reference sequence). This chain's CDR3 is CASSTVLAGRTGELFF. DNA of the CDR3: TGTGCCAGTAGTACTGTACTAGCGGGGCGCACCGGGGAGCTGTTTTTT. The full variable domain, rest sourced from reference TRBV19 and TRBJ2-2, is DGGITQSPKYLFRKEGQNVTLSCEQNLNHDAMYWYRQDPGQGLRLIYYSQIVNDFQKGDIAEGYSVSREKKESFPLTVTSAQKNPTAFYLCASSTVLAGRTGELFFGEGSRLTVL.

The V call is TRBV7-8, the J call TRBJ2-7; unclear D gene. CDR1 is SGHVS, CDR2 FQNEAQ, per germline. With 5 bases removed from V and 2 bases from J, the gap between germline ends came to 16 bases. This CDR3 is 15 amino acids long. CDR3 sequence reads: CASSLGPLPAYEQYF. The CDR3 DNA follows: TGTGCCAGCAGCCTAGGGCCACTCCCAGCCTACGAGCAGTACTTC.

This clonotype was counted between two and nine times. The V gene is TRBV5-1, the J gene TRBJ1-2; D call uncertain. The germline V gene encodes CDR1 SGHRS and CDR2 YFSETQ. The CDR3 contains 14 residues. The V end lost 0 bases, the J end lost 6 bases, and 12 bases lay between the germline ends. The CDR3 DNA reads as TGCGCCAGCAGCTTGGAATTGGCGGTGGATGGCTACACCTTC. It encodes CASSLELAVDGYTF.

In this sample, this clonotype turned up a few times. This sequence joins TRBV2 and TRBJ2-2; the match to TRBD2 covers 14 bases. The CDR3 covers 16 residues. Germline lookup yields CDR1 SNHLY and CDR2 FYNNEI. J gave up 7 bases and V 6 bases, and 7 bases lay outside the gene matches. This CDR3 is CASSPGTSGSFGELFF. The CDR3 bases are TGTGCCAGCAGCCCCGGGACTAGCGGGAGCTTCGGGGAGCTGTTTTTT.